What follows is one TCR beta chain and its context. The antigen is unknown. The CDR3 consists of 16 residues. With 6 bases removed from V and 5 bases from J, the gap between germline ends came to 22 bases. The data originate from a study of T cells after yellow fever vaccination. 5'RACE template switching generated TCR cDNA, adding a universal primer site and UMIs. TCRdb reanalysed the 5' RACE reads using MiXCR and keeps one entry per CDR3 protein. The data hold 450,000 to 650,000 distinct CDR3 sequences, with 21% observed a single time. Notes on the study in general: Most clones from primary vaccination were detected again post-booster (96% CD4, 88% CD8). Weaker in magnitude, the secondary response showed a faster peak on day 5 versus 15.

The sequence was obtained from a man between 18 and 35 years old who received the YFV17D yellow fever vaccine. This chain joins TRBV12-3 or TRBV12-4 and TRBJ1-1; D is unclear. The sample consisted of PBMCs, taken approximately 22 days after the first yellow fever vaccination. The CDR3: CASSRSVYPMGTEAFF. CDR3 nucleotide sequence: TGTGCCAGCAGCAGATCCGTATACCCAATGGGGACTGAAGCTTTCTTT.